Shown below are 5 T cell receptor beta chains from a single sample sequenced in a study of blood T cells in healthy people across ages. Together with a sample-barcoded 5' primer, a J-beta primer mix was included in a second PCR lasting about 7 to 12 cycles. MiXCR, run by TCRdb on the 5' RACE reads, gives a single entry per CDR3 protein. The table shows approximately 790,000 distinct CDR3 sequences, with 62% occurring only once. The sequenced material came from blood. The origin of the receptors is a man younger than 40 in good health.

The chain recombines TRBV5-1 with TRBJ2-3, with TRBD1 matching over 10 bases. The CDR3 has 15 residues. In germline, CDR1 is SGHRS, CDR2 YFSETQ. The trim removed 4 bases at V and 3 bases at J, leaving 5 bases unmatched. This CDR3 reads CASSQAGQGTDTQYF. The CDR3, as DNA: TGCGCCAGCAGCCAGGCGGGACAGGGGACAGATACGCAGTATTTT.

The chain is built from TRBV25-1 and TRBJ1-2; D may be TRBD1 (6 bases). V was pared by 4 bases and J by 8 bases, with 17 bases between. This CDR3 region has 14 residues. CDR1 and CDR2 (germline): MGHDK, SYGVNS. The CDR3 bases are TGTGCCAGCAGTGGGATGAACAGGGATGGGGGCTACACCTTC. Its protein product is CASSGMNRDGGYTF.

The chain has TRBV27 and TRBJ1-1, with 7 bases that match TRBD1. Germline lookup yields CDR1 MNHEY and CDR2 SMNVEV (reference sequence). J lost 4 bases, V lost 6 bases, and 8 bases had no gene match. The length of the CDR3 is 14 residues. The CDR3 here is CASRGDSLSTEAFF. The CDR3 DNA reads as TGTGCCAGCAGAGGGGACAGCTTGAGCACTGAAGCTTTCTTT.

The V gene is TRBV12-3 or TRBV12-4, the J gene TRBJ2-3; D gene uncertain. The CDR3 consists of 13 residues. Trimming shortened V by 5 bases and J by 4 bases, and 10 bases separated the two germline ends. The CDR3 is CASSPGWADTQYF. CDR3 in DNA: TGTGCCAGCAGTCCAGGTTGGGCAGATACGCAGTATTTT.

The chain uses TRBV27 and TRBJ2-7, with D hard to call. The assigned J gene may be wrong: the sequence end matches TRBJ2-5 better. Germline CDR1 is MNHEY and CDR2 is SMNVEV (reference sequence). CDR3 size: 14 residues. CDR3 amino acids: CASSLMPTFGTQYF. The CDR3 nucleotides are TGTGCCAGCAGTTTAATGCCAACCTTTGGGACCCAGTACTTC.